The rows below give T cell receptor beta chains drawn from one sample of a study of read filtering for tumor transcriptome and immune sequencing. TCRdb recomputed calls from the reads with MiXCR, one row per CDR3 protein. Among about 130,000 distinct CDR3 sequences listed, over 10% were seen once. The material sequenced was a population of CD138-negative cells sorted from bone marrow. Receptors originate from a donor older than 35 with multiple myeloma. Both conserved end residues are part of each CDR3. D genes are given only for firm matches. Clone size appears in some rows only: once, few, many, or a class for an expanded clone.

j_call: TRBJ2-5
clone_size: many
d_call: NA
v_call: TRBV28
cdr3_nt: TGTGCCAGCAGTCCCGGAGTGTACCAAGAGACCCAGTACTTC
cdr3_aa: CASSPGVYQETQYF

j_call: TRBJ1-2
clone_size: NA
d_call: TRBD1
v_call: TRBV4-1
cdr3_nt: TGCGCCAGCAGCCACCCTAACAGGGGGGGCAGAAGATATGGCTACACCTTC
cdr3_aa: CASSHPNRGGRRYGYTF

j_call: TRBJ2-5
clone_size: many
d_call: NA
v_call: TRBV6-5
cdr3_nt: TGTGCCAGCAGTTACGAGCCGGGTTCCCAAGGGACCCAGTACTTC
cdr3_aa: CASSYEPGSQGTQYF

j_call: TRBJ2-5
clone_size: NA
d_call: NA
v_call: TRBV30
cdr3_nt: TGTGCCTGGAAAACCGGGACTCCCCGGCGCAGGGAGACCCAGTACTTC
cdr3_aa: CAWKTGTPRRRETQYF

j_call: TRBJ2-3
clone_size: many
d_call: NA
v_call: TRBV24-1
cdr3_nt: TGTGCCACCAGTGATTCAACCGGGACCACAAGCACAGATACGCAGTATTTT
cdr3_aa: CATSDSTGTTSTDTQYF

j_call: TRBJ2-1
clone_size: NA
d_call: TRBD2
v_call: TRBV5-6
cdr3_nt: TGTGCCAGCAGCTCGGGACTAGCGGGAGAAATGAGAACTGAGCAGTTCTTC
cdr3_aa: CASSSGLAGEMRTEQFF

j_call: TRBJ2-5
clone_size: many
d_call: TRBD2
v_call: TRBV7-9
cdr3_nt: TGTGCCAGCAGCTTAGCAATAGCGGGAAGGGAGACCCAGTACTTC
cdr3_aa: CASSLAIAGRETQYF

j_call: TRBJ2-4
clone_size: many
d_call: NA
v_call: TRBV6-5
cdr3_nt: TGTGCCAGCAGTTATGGGGCGGAGGGGGGAAACATTCAGTACTTC
cdr3_aa: CASSYGAEGGNIQYF

j_call: TRBJ2-7
clone_size: many
d_call: TRBD2
v_call: TRBV7-2
cdr3_nt: TGTGCCAGCAGCCGAAGCGGGAGGGCCGCCTACGAGCAGTACTTC
cdr3_aa: CASSRSGRAAYEQYF

j_call: TRBJ2-2
clone_size: few
d_call: TRBD1
v_call: TRBV19
cdr3_nt: TGTGCCAGTAGTACGGACAGGGTGGGCACCGGGGAGCTGTTTTTT
cdr3_aa: CASSTDRVGTGELFF

j_call: TRBJ2-5
clone_size: NA
d_call: NA
v_call: TRBV12-3/TRBV12-4
cdr3_nt: TGTGCCAGCAGTTTCCGCCAGATACAGGGTTCCGGAGGGACCCAGTACTTC
cdr3_aa: CASSFRQIQGSGGTQYF

j_call: TRBJ2-5
clone_size: many
d_call: NA
v_call: TRBV12-3/TRBV12-4
cdr3_nt: TGTGCCAGCAAGCCGCGGCGGGCGTTTGAGACCCAGTACTTC
cdr3_aa: CASKPRRAFETQYF

j_call: TRBJ2-5
clone_size: NA
d_call: NA
v_call: TRBV11-2
cdr3_nt: TGTGCCAGCAGCCCGGAGGGCTTGTACCAAGAGGCCCAGTACTTC
cdr3_aa: CASSPEGLYQEAQYF

j_call: TRBJ2-1
clone_size: medium-sized
d_call: TRBD2
v_call: TRBV11-3
cdr3_nt: TGTGCCAGCAGCCGGACTAGCGGGTCGTACAATGAGCAGTTCTTC
cdr3_aa: CASSRTSGSYNEQFF

j_call: TRBJ2-2
clone_size: many
d_call: TRBD2
v_call: TRBV29-1
cdr3_nt: TGCAGCGTTGGGACTAGCGGGAGCTCTAGCACCGGGGAGCTGTTTTTT
cdr3_aa: CSVGTSGSSSTGELFF

j_call: TRBJ2-1
clone_size: many
d_call: TRBD2
v_call: TRBV29-1
cdr3_nt: TGCAGCGTTGCGGGCGGGAGTTACAATGAGCAGTTCTTC
cdr3_aa: CSVAGGSYNEQFF

j_call: TRBJ1-1
clone_size: many
d_call: NA
v_call: TRBV12-3/TRBV12-4
cdr3_nt: TGTGCCAGCAGTTCCTGGGGGGGGAACACTGAAGCTTTCTTT
cdr3_aa: CASSSWGGNTEAFF

j_call: TRBJ2-5
clone_size: many
d_call: NA
v_call: TRBV29-1
cdr3_nt: TGCAGCGCCCCGAAGGGGGAGACCCAGTACTTC
cdr3_aa: CSAPKGETQYF

j_call: TRBJ2-3
clone_size: few
d_call: NA
v_call: TRBV6-6
cdr3_nt: TGTGCCAGCGGCGACCAAATTCGGGTTACAGATACGCAGTATTTT
cdr3_aa: CASGDQIRVTDTQYF

j_call: TRBJ2-5
clone_size: many
d_call: TRBD2
v_call: TRBV29-1
cdr3_nt: TGCAGCACTAGCGGGAGGGCTGGTGAGACCCAGTACTTC
cdr3_aa: CSTSGRAGETQYF

j_call: TRBJ2-5
clone_size: NA
d_call: NA
v_call: TRBV19
cdr3_nt: TGTGCCAGTAGTCCAGCTTTAACTCGGCTCCAAGAGACCCAGTACTTC
cdr3_aa: CASSPALTRLQETQYF

j_call: TRBJ2-5
clone_size: many
d_call: NA
v_call: TRBV6-6
cdr3_nt: TGTGCCAGCAGTTACGGGGAGACCCAGTACTTC
cdr3_aa: CASSYGETQYF

j_call: TRBJ2-2
clone_size: many
d_call: NA
v_call: TRBV20-1
cdr3_nt: TGCAGTGCTAGAGATAGGGTCACCGGGGAGCTGTTTTTT
cdr3_aa: CSARDRVTGELFF

j_call: TRBJ2-1
clone_size: many
d_call: NA
v_call: TRBV20-1
cdr3_nt: TGCAGTGCTAGAGATGTAAGCACTGAGCAGTTCTTC
cdr3_aa: CSARDVSTEQFF

j_call: TRBJ2-1
clone_size: many
d_call: NA
v_call: TRBV24-1
cdr3_nt: TGTGCCACCAGTGGCCCTGGAGTAGATGAGCAGTTCTTC
cdr3_aa: CATSGPGVDEQFF

j_call: TRBJ2-7
clone_size: few
d_call: NA
v_call: TRBV5-4
cdr3_nt: TGTGCCGGCAGCTTGGGACTCCCCTACGAGCAGTACTTC
cdr3_aa: CAGSLGLPYEQYF

j_call: TRBJ1-1
clone_size: many
d_call: NA
v_call: TRBV20-1
cdr3_nt: TGCAGTGCCCCACCGGCAGGGCCTAACACTGAAGCTTTCTTT
cdr3_aa: CSAPPAGPNTEAFF

j_call: TRBJ2-7
clone_size: many
d_call: NA
v_call: TRBV20-1
cdr3_nt: TGCAGTGCACATTCACTCAGCTCCTACGAGCAGTACTTC
cdr3_aa: CSAHSLSSYEQYF

j_call: TRBJ2-7
clone_size: NA
d_call: NA
v_call: TRBV19
cdr3_nt: TGTGCCAGTAGTATGGCGGGAAACGTCGCCTACGAGCAGTACTTC
cdr3_aa: CASSMAGNVAYEQYF

j_call: TRBJ2-1
clone_size: many
d_call: TRBD2
v_call: TRBV5-1
cdr3_nt: TGCGCCAGCAGCTTGCAGACTAGCAGTTACAATGAGCAGTTCTTC
cdr3_aa: CASSLQTSSYNEQFF

j_call: TRBJ2-3
clone_size: many
d_call: TRBD2
v_call: TRBV11-3
cdr3_nt: TGTGCCAGCAGCCGGGGACTAGCGGGAGAGACAGATACGCAGTATTTT
cdr3_aa: CASSRGLAGETDTQYF

j_call: TRBJ2-1
clone_size: many
d_call: NA
v_call: TRBV7-9
cdr3_nt: TGTGCCAGCAGCTTAGAGTCTCGCAGGGCGGAGCAGTTCTTC
cdr3_aa: CASSLESRRAEQFF

j_call: TRBJ1-1
clone_size: many
d_call: NA
v_call: TRBV6-2/TRBV6-3
cdr3_nt: TGTGCCAGCAGTTACGGGGCGCCTCACCCTTTCTTT
cdr3_aa: CASSYGAPHPFF

j_call: TRBJ2-1
clone_size: NA
d_call: TRBD2
v_call: TRBV5-1
cdr3_nt: TGCGCCAGCGGGGTAGCGGGAGAATCCTACAATGAGCAGTTCTTC
cdr3_aa: CASGVAGESYNEQFF

j_call: TRBJ2-7
clone_size: NA
d_call: NA
v_call: TRBV6-2/TRBV6-3
cdr3_nt: TGTGCCAGCAGTTACGCTTGGGGGAGCGACGAGCAGTACTTC
cdr3_aa: CASSYAWGSDEQYF

j_call: TRBJ2-1
clone_size: NA
d_call: NA
v_call: TRBV29-1
cdr3_nt: TGCAGCGTCGAGGCGGGCAATGGGCAGTTCTTT
cdr3_aa: CSVEAGNGQFF

j_call: TRBJ2-1
clone_size: NA
d_call: NA
v_call: TRBV3-1
cdr3_nt: TGTGCCAGCAGCCAAGTAGGTAATGAGCAGTTCTTC
cdr3_aa: CASSQVGNEQFF

j_call: TRBJ2-7
clone_size: many
d_call: TRBD1
v_call: TRBV7-9
cdr3_nt: TGTGCCAGCAGCTCCCGGGACAGGGCCTACGAGCAGTACTTC
cdr3_aa: CASSSRDRAYEQYF

j_call: TRBJ2-5
clone_size: few
d_call: NA
v_call: TRBV7-9
cdr3_nt: TGTGCCAGCAGCTCGATCGGGACAGAGACCCAGTACTTC
cdr3_aa: CASSSIGTETQYF

j_call: TRBJ2-1
clone_size: many
d_call: TRBD2
v_call: TRBV7-2
cdr3_nt: TGTGCCAGCAGCCCCCTCATGAGCGGGGGGGAGTTCTTC
cdr3_aa: CASSPLMSGGEFF

j_call: TRBJ2-1
clone_size: many
d_call: NA
v_call: TRBV29-1
cdr3_nt: TGCAGCCCAATACCTAGTTCCTCCTACAATGAGCAGTTCTTC
cdr3_aa: CSPIPSSSYNEQFF

j_call: TRBJ2-5
clone_size: many
d_call: NA
v_call: TRBV18
cdr3_nt: TGTGCCAGCTCATCCACCCAGTACCAAGAGACCCAGTACTTC
cdr3_aa: CASSSTQYQETQYF

j_call: TRBJ2-5
clone_size: few
d_call: NA
v_call: TRBV5-6
cdr3_nt: TGTGCCAGCAGCTCCCCCTCGAAAGAGACCCAGTACTTC
cdr3_aa: CASSSPSKETQYF

j_call: TRBJ2-3
clone_size: many
d_call: NA
v_call: TRBV7-2
cdr3_nt: TGTGCCAGCAGCTTAGCGGCTCGTTGGAGAGGTGGAGATACGCAGTATTTT
cdr3_aa: CASSLAARWRGGDTQYF

j_call: TRBJ2-3
clone_size: few
d_call: NA
v_call: TRBV29-1
cdr3_nt: TGCAGCGTTGAAGATCTTGGAAGCACAGATACGCAGTATTTT
cdr3_aa: CSVEDLGSTDTQYF

j_call: TRBJ2-2
clone_size: many
d_call: TRBD1
v_call: TRBV20-1
cdr3_nt: TGCAGTGCTCAAACAGGGGTGAACACCGGGGAGCTGTTTTTT
cdr3_aa: CSAQTGVNTGELFF

j_call: TRBJ1-1
clone_size: many
d_call: NA
v_call: TRBV29-1
cdr3_nt: TGCAGCGCACAGAACACTGAAGCTTTCTTT
cdr3_aa: CSAQNTEAFF

j_call: TRBJ1-6
clone_size: NA
d_call: NA
v_call: TRBV6-2/TRBV6-3
cdr3_nt: TGTGCCAGCAGTCCAGGATTCGGCTATAATTCACCCCTCCACTTT
cdr3_aa: CASSPGFGYNSPLHF

j_call: TRBJ2-3
clone_size: NA
d_call: TRBD2
v_call: TRBV19
cdr3_nt: TGTGCCAGTAGTCGGGGACTAGCGTCGTCAGATACGCAGTATTTT
cdr3_aa: CASSRGLASSDTQYF

j_call: TRBJ2-6
clone_size: many
d_call: NA
v_call: TRBV6-5
cdr3_nt: TGTGCCAGCAGTTATGATGGGGCCAACGTCCTGACTTTC
cdr3_aa: CASSYDGANVLTF

j_call: TRBJ1-1
clone_size: many
d_call: NA
v_call: TRBV5-1
cdr3_nt: TGCGCCAGCAGCTTGGAGCCTCAGGGGTGGACTGAAGCTTTCTTT
cdr3_aa: CASSLEPQGWTEAFF

j_call: TRBJ2-1
clone_size: NA
d_call: NA
v_call: TRBV11-2
cdr3_nt: TGTGCCAGCAGCCGGACGTTGGGAAACTCCTACAATGAGCAGTTCTTC
cdr3_aa: CASSRTLGNSYNEQFF

j_call: TRBJ2-1
clone_size: many
d_call: TRBD2
v_call: TRBV24-1
cdr3_nt: TGTGCCACCAGCCAGACTAGCGCGAGCTCCTACAATGAGCAGTTCTTC
cdr3_aa: CATSQTSASSYNEQFF

j_call: TRBJ1-4
clone_size: NA
d_call: NA
v_call: TRBV6-1
cdr3_nt: TGTGCCAGCAGTGAAGCGCTTCTTAGGGTAACTAATGAAAAACTGTTTTTC
cdr3_aa: CASSEALLRVTNEKLFF